Sequencing of this T cell receptor (beta chain) was carried out in a study of blood T cell repertoires in COVID-19. The wider study: Whether acute or convalescent, the COVID-19 samples came from the United States, Italy and Spain. The analysed material was cDNA or gDNA that came from T cells, B-cell-depleted T cells, or PBMCs.

Germline V CDR1 and CDR2: SGHTA, FQGNSA. Trimming pared 5 bases from V and 0 bases from J, leaving 17 bases between. CDR3 length: 17 residues. How the authors handled the data: Estimation of nucleated cell counts relied on the amplification of reference gene primers. Repertoires were generated with immunoSEQ multiplex PCR, while TCRdb's copy carries only in-frame clones and drops some. From that table come the V and J calls and clone size; the DNA was used to work out D and trimming. The profile shows just over 75,000 clones, roughly 80% of them singletons. Sequenced sample: peripheral blood. This TCR was recovered from a man in his fifties or sixties with active or convalescent COVID-19. This chain connects TRBV7-2 to TRBJ1-3; TRBD1 might be the D (5 bases). CDR3 sequence: CASSPTGRDSSGNTIYF. The CDR3 DNA reads as TGTGCCAGCAGCCCGACGGGGCGGGATTCCTCTGGAAACACCATATATTTT.